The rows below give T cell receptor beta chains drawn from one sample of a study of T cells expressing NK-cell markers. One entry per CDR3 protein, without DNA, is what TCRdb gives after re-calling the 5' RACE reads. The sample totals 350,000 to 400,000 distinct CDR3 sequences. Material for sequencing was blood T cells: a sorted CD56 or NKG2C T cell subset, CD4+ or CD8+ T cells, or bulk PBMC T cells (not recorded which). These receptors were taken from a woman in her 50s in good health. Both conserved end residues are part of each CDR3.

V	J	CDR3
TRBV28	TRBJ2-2	CASNLGGASGELFF
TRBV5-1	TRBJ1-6	CASSLAPNSPLHF
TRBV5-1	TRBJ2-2	CATSVDRVIAGELFF
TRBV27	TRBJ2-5	CASSLLGGDSQETQYF
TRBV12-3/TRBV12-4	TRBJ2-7	CASSLGRGVNEQYF
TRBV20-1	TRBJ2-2	CSATKISNTGELFF
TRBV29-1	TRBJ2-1	CSVAQLALANEQFF
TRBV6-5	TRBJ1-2	CASSLTRIAGPGGYTF
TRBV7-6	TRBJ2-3	CASSLGAGETDTQYF
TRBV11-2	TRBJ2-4	CASSPPSRLAKNIQYF
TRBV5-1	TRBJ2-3	CASSPQGFTDTQYF
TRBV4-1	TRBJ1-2	CASSQVGGERGYTF